The entry below describes one T cell receptor beta chain. This CDR3 is built from 14 residues. Germline CDR1 and CDR2: LGHDT and YNNKEL (reference sequence). J was trimmed by 1 base and V by 1 base; bases with no gene match: 1. This record belongs to a study of spatial heterogeneity in lung cancer. Time point in this sample: sample taken at primary tumor resection. In each case, whole RNA from tumor, nontumor lung or frozen PBMC was sequenced unsorted. Samples were donated by 72 untreated early-stage non-small cell lung cancer patients. TCRdb independently ran MiXCR on the 5' RACE reads; one entry per CDR3 protein. Among more than 2,500 distinct CDR3 sequences listed, around two fifths were seen once.

Sequencing used PBMCs, obtained at surgery. The clonotype was recovered from a male donor with early-stage non-small cell lung cancer. This chain uses TRBV3-1 with TRBJ2-7; TRBD1 agrees at 7 bases. CDR3: CASSQVGQSYEQYF. CDR3 DNA: TGTGCCAGCAGCCAAGTGGGACAGTCCTACGAGCAGTACTTC.